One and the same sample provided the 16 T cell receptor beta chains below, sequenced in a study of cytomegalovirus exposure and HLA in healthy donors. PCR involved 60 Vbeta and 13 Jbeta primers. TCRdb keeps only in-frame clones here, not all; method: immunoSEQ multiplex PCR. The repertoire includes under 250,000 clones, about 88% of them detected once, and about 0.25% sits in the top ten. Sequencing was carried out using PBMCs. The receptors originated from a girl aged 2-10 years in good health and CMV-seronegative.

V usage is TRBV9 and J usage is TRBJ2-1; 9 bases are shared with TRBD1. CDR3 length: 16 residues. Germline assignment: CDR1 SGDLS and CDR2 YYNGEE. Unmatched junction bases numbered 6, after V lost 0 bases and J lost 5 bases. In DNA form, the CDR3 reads TGTGCCAGCAGCGTAGCACCGGGACAGGGACACAATGAGCAGTTCTTC. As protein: CASSVAPGQGHNEQFF.

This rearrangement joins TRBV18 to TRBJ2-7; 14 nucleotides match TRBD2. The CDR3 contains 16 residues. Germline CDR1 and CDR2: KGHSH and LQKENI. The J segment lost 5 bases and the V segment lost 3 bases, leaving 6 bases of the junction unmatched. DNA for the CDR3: TGTGCCAGCTCACCGACTAGCGGGAGGGCAATGGACGAGCAGTACTTC. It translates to CASSPTSGRAMDEQYF.

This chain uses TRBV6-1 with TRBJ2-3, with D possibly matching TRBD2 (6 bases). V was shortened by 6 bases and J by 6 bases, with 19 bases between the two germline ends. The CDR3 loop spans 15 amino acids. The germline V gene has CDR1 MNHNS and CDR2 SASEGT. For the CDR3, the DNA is TGTGCCAGCAGCGCGGCGAGGCGGGACGGTGATACGCAGTATTTT. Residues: CASSAARRDGDTQYF.

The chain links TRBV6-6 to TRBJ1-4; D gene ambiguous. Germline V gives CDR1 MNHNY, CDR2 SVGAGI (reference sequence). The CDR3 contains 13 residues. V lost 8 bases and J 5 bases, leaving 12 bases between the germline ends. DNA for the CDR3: TGTGCCAGCCGAGTCGGGTGGAATGAAAAACTGTTTTTT. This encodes CASRVGWNEKLFF.

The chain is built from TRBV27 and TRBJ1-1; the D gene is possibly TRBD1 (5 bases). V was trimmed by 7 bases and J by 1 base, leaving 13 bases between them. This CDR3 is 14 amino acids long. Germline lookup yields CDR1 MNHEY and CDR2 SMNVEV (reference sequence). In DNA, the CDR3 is TGTGCCAGCACCCAGAGGCAGGGGAACACTGAAGCTTTCTTT. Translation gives CASTQRQGNTEAFF.

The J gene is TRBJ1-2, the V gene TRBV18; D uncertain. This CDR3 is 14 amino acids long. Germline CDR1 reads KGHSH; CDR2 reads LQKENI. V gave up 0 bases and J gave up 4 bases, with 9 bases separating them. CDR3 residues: CASSPPRVRYGYTF. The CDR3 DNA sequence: TGTGCCAGCTCACCACCGAGGGTGCGCTATGGCTACACCTTC.

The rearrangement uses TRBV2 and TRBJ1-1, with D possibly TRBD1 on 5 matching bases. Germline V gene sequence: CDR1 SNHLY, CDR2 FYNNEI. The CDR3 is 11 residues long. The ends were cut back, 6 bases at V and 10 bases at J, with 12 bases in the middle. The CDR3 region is CASSAGWGAFF. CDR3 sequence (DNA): TGTGCCAGCAGCGCAGGGTGGGGAGCTTTCTTT.

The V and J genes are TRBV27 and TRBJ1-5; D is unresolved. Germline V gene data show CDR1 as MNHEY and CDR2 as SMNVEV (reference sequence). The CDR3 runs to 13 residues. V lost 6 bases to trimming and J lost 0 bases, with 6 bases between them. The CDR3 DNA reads TGTGCCAGCAGCGACTTTAGCAATCAGCCCCAGCATTTT. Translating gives CASSDFSNQPQHF.

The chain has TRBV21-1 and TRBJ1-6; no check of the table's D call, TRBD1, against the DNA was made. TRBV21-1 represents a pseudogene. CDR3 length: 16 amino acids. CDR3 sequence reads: CASSKRRDRFYSPLHF. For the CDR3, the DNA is TGTGCCAGCAGCAAGAGACGGGACAGGTTCTATTCACCCCTCCACTTT.

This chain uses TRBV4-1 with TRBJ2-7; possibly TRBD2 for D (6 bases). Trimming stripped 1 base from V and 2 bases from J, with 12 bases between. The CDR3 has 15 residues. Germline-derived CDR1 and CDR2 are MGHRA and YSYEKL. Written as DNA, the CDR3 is TGCGCCAGCAGCCAAGGCCGGGGACTCACCTACGAGCAGTACTTC. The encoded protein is CASSQGRGLTYEQYF.

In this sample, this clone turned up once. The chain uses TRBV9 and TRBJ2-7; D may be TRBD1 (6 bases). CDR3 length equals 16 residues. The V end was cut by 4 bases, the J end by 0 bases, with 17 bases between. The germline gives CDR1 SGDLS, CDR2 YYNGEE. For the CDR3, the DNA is TGTGCCAGCAGCCTAGGTGGGGGACAAAGCTCCTACGAGCAGTACTTC. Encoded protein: CASSLGGGQSSYEQYF.

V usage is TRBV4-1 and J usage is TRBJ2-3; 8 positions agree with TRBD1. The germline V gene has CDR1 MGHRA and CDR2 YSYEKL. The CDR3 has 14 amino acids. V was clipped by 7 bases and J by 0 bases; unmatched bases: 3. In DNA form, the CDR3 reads TGCGCCAGCACCCAGGGGGCTAGCACAGATACGCAGTATTTT. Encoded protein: CASTQGASTDTQYF.

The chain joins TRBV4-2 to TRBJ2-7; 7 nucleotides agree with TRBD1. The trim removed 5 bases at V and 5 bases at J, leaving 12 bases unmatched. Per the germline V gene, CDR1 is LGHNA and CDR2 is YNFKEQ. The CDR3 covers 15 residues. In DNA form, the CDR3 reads TGTGCCAGCAGCACTACAGGGGACAAGAGACACGAGCAGTACTTC. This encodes CASSTTGDKRHEQYF.

CDR3 protein: CASSLTGGQVEQFF. DNA for the CDR3: TGTGCCAGCAGCTTAACAGGGGGGCAAGTTGAGCAGTTCTTC. V gene TRBV7-9 combines with J gene TRBJ2-1; 8 positions match TRBD1. Germline CDR1 is SEHNR and CDR2 is FQNEAQ (reference sequence). Losses at the gene ends were 2 bases for V and 9 bases for J; bases not matched to a gene: 6. The CDR3 is made up of 14 amino acids.

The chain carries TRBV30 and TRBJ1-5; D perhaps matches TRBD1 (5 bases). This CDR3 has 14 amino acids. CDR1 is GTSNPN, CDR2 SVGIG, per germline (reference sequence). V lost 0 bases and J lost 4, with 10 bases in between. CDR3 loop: CAWSVSGGNQPQHF. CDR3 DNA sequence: TGTGCCTGGAGTGTGTCGGGGGGAAATCAGCCCCAGCATTTT. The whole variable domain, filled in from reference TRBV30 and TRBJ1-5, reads SQTIHQWPATLVQPVGSPLSLECTVEGTSNPNLYWYRQAAGRGLQLLFYSVGIGQISSEVPQNLSASRPQDRQFILSSKKLLLSDSGFYLCAWSVSGGNQPQHFGDGTRLSIL.

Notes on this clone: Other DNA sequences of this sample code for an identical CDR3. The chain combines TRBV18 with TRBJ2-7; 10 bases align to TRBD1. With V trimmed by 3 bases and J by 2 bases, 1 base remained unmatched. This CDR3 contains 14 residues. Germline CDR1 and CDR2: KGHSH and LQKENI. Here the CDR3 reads CASSPGQGPYEQYF. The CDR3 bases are TGTGCCAGCTCACCGGGACAGGGGCCCTACGAGCAGTACTTC.